In this sample, the clone carrying this T cell receptor beta chain turned up a few times. CDR3-region Arm-PCR and iRepertoire HTBI primers produced the TCR beta libraries. TCRdb re-called the multiplex PCR reads with MiXCR, one entry per CDR3 protein. This sample has roughly 500,000 distinct CDR3 sequences, with around 20% found just once. The sample's time point: persistent/refractory GD, antithyroid drugs over 5 years with positive TRAb. The TCR library was made from RNA extracted from PBMCs. This sample was included in a study of regulatory T cells in long-lasting Graves disease. CDR3 size: 14 residues. The V gene's germline CDR1 is DFQATT and CDR2 SNEGSKA (reference sequence). V lost 2 bases and J lost 1; bases outside the gene matches: 4.

Here the sequenced sample was peripheral blood mononuclear cells (PBMCs), taken when the disease was refractory, from a patient treated with antithyroid drugs. This TCR was recovered from a female donor with Graves disease. The chain joins TRBV20-1 to TRBJ2-7, with TRBD2 matching 8 bases. The CDR3 region is CSARSLAVSYEQYF. The CDR3 coding sequence is TGCAGTGCTAGATCACTAGCGGTTTCCTACGAGCAGTACTTC.